This is a list of T cell receptor beta chains from one sample in a study of T cell responses to AZD1222 COVID-19 vaccine. This table comes from immunoSEQ multiplex PCR, and its TCRdb copy is limited to in-frame clones, with some not included. The top ten hold around 2.5% of the sample, which has 150,000 or so clones, 92% seen once. The sequenced sample was peripheral blood, obtained on day 0 of AZD1222 vaccination. These receptors all stem from an adult in good health. The conserved cysteine and the conserved F or W are not part of the CDR3 here. D genes are given only for firm matches.

v_call: TRBV6-5; j_call: TRBJ1-1; d_call: -; cdr3_aa: ASSYLGMNTEAF
v_call: TRBV6-6; j_call: TRBJ1-5; d_call: TRBD1; cdr3_aa: ASSYRTGYSNQPQH
v_call: TRBV27; j_call: TRBJ2-7; d_call: -; cdr3_aa: ASSLSGVRTYEQY
v_call: TRBV6-5; j_call: TRBJ1-1; d_call: TRBD1; cdr3_aa: ASSLGTGVNTEAF
v_call: TRBV30; j_call: TRBJ1-4; d_call: TRBD1; cdr3_aa: AWSVLQGANEKLF
v_call: TRBV25-1; j_call: TRBJ1-1; d_call: -; cdr3_aa: ASSALLPNTEAF
v_call: TRBV9; j_call: TRBJ2-1; d_call: -; cdr3_aa: ASNDAGPYNEQF
v_call: TRBV7-6; j_call: TRBJ1-6; d_call: TRBD1; cdr3_aa: ASSLRGTGDSPLH
v_call: TRBV3-1/TRBV3-2; j_call: TRBJ1-3; d_call: TRBD1; cdr3_aa: ASSRTGTASGNTIY
v_call: TRBV2; j_call: TRBJ2-2; d_call: -; cdr3_aa: ASSEIGRATGELF